This T cell receptor (beta chain) came from a study of radiation and T cells in renal cell carcinoma. Overall study results and limits: No pretreatment tumor biopsies were available for baseline clonotypes. Top tumor clonotypes rose in blood 2 weeks post-radiation, then contracted.

The CDR3 is 18 residues long. Germline CDR1 SGHDN, CDR2 FVKESK. Deletions cut 0 bases from V and 0 bases from J, with 12 bases between. With regard to this clone: Its antigen is not identified.

Repertoires were generated with immunoSEQ multiplex PCR, while TCRdb's copy carries only in-frame clones and drops some. The sample carries approximately 51,000 clones, about 80% recorded once. Documented time point: baseline pretreatment blood. The treatment is: 15 Gy SBRT to primary tumor, nephrectomy 4 weeks later. After SBRT, blood was collected at 2 and 4 weeks, plus baseline. Clear cell pathology was present in this patient's renal cell carcinoma. The receptor was derived from a woman in her seventies with renal cell carcinoma. The sample in question was blood, obtained from a patient whose treatment included radiotherapy and nephrectomy. The chain has TRBV14 and TRBJ1-6; D is ambiguous. The CDR3 DNA is TGTGCCAGCAGCCAAGATTCGGGCCAAAGCTCCTATAATTCACCCCTCCACTTT. Its protein product is CASSQDSGQSSYNSPLHF.